These T cell receptor beta chains were read from a single sample in a study of blood T cell repertoires in COVID-19. Assay: immunoSEQ multiplex PCR; the TCRdb copy retains only in-frame clones and omits some. The sample includes about 40,000 clones, 80% to 90% seen only once; the top ten take 7% to 9%. The sequencing input was peripheral blood. The receptor set was obtained from an older woman with acute or convalescent COVID-19. CDR3s include the opening cysteine and the closing phenylalanine or tryptophan. Each record gives: J gene, V gene, clone size, D gene, CDR3 protein, CDR3 DNA. A D gene is named only where the DNA matches it firmly. Rows give clone size only sometimes, using once, few, many, or a class for an expanded clone.

J gene: TRBJ1-2; V gene: TRBV19; clone size: once; D gene: -; CDR3 protein: CASSEGVIGDHYGYTF; CDR3 DNA: TGTGCCAGTAGTGAGGGGGTGATCGGGGATCACTATGGCTACACCTTC
J gene: TRBJ1-1; V gene: TRBV30; clone size: -; D gene: TRBD1; CDR3 protein: CAWSSGQGNTEAFF; CDR3 DNA: TGTGCCTGGAGCTCGGGACAGGGGAACACTGAAGCTTTCTTT
J gene: TRBJ1-2; V gene: TRBV2; clone size: -; D gene: -; CDR3 protein: CASYTDTSYGYTF; CDR3 DNA: TGTGCCAGCTATACGGACACTTCCTATGGCTACACCTTC
J gene: TRBJ1-1; V gene: TRBV3-1/TRBV3-2; clone size: -; D gene: -; CDR3 protein: CASSQEWAGNTEAFF; CDR3 DNA: TGTGCCAGCAGCCAAGAGTGGGCAGGGAACACTGAAGCTTTCTTT
J gene: TRBJ1-6; V gene: TRBV29-1; clone size: -; D gene: -; CDR3 protein: CSVEIHGDNSPLHF; CDR3 DNA: TGCAGCGTTGAGATACACGGGGATAATTCACCCCTCCACTTT
J gene: TRBJ1-5; V gene: TRBV5-1; clone size: -; D gene: -; CDR3 protein: CASRWRGSNPPTNQPQHF; CDR3 DNA: TGCGCCAGCAGATGGAGGGGATCGAATCCACCGACTAATCAGCCCCAGCATTTT
J gene: TRBJ1-2; V gene: TRBV7-2; clone size: -; D gene: TRBD1; CDR3 protein: CASSLKPGQGSGGYTF; CDR3 DNA: TGTGCCAGCAGCCTTAAACCGGGACAGGGCTCGGGTGGCTACACCTTC
J gene: TRBJ2-1; V gene: TRBV7-3; clone size: once; D gene: TRBD1; CDR3 protein: CASSLAGTGFRNEQFF; CDR3 DNA: TGTGCCAGCAGCCTAGCAGGGACAGGGTTTAGGAATGAGCAGTTCTTC
J gene: TRBJ1-5; V gene: TRBV28; clone size: -; D gene: -; CDR3 protein: CASSISGGYGNQPQHF; CDR3 DNA: TGTGCCAGCAGTATCTCAGGCGGGTATGGCAATCAGCCCCAGCATTTT
J gene: TRBJ2-1; V gene: TRBV10-1; clone size: -; D gene: -; CDR3 protein: CASSDSYNEQFF; CDR3 DNA: TGCGCCAGCAGTGACTCTTACAATGAGCAGTTCTTC
J gene: TRBJ2-6; V gene: TRBV19; clone size: -; D gene: TRBD1; CDR3 protein: CASSIDQGGQLTGANVLTF; CDR3 DNA: TGTGCCAGTAGTATAGATCAAGGGGGACAGCTTACTGGGGCCAACGTCCTGACTTTC
J gene: TRBJ1-6; V gene: TRBV19; clone size: -; D gene: TRBD1; CDR3 protein: CASSIGRTGPTNSPLHF; CDR3 DNA: TGTGCCAGTAGTATAGGCCGGACAGGCCCAACAAACTCACCCCTCCACTTT
J gene: TRBJ2-5; V gene: TRBV5-1; clone size: -; D gene: -; CDR3 protein: CASSRTAGQETQYF; CDR3 DNA: TGCGCCAGCAGCCGGACAGCTGGCCAAGAGACCCAGTACTTC
J gene: TRBJ2-5; V gene: TRBV5-1; clone size: -; D gene: -; CDR3 protein: CASSLGQDKMTQYF; CDR3 DNA: TGCGCCAGCAGCTTGGGACAGGATAAGATGACCCAGTACTTC
J gene: TRBJ1-1; V gene: TRBV18; clone size: -; D gene: -; CDR3 protein: CASSSARGPNTEAFF; CDR3 DNA: TGTGCCAGCTCCAGCGCACGCGGGCCTAACACTGAAGCTTTCTTT
J gene: TRBJ2-1; V gene: TRBV6-5; clone size: -; D gene: -; CDR3 protein: CASSYQGFNEQFF; CDR3 DNA: TGTGCCAGCAGTTACCAGGGTTTCAATGAGCAGTTCTTC
J gene: TRBJ1-2; V gene: TRBV6-5; clone size: -; D gene: -; CDR3 protein: CASSYSGGVYGYTF; CDR3 DNA: TGTGCCAGCAGTTACTCCGGGGGGGTCTATGGCTACACCTTC
J gene: TRBJ2-5; V gene: TRBV6-5; clone size: once; D gene: -; CDR3 protein: CASSYGGQQETQYF; CDR3 DNA: TGTGCCAGCAGTTACGGTGGACAGCAAGAGACCCAGTACTTC
J gene: TRBJ1-4; V gene: TRBV7-9; clone size: -; D gene: TRBD1; CDR3 protein: CASSLGQGSATNEKLFF; CDR3 DNA: TGTGCCAGCAGCTTAGGACAGGGGAGTGCAACTAATGAAAAACTGTTTTTT
J gene: TRBJ2-6; V gene: TRBV5-6; clone size: -; D gene: -; CDR3 protein: CASSLFGPSGANVLTF; CDR3 DNA: TGTGCCAGCAGCTTGTTCGGTCCCTCTGGGGCCAACGTCCTGACTTTC
J gene: TRBJ1-1; V gene: TRBV7-8; clone size: -; D gene: -; CDR3 protein: CASSLAHSEAFF; CDR3 DNA: TGTGCCAGCAGCTTAGCGCACTCTGAAGCTTTCTTT
J gene: TRBJ1-4; V gene: TRBV7-6; clone size: -; D gene: -; CDR3 protein: CASSLTYSATNEKLFF; CDR3 DNA: TGTGCCAGCAGCCTGACTTATTCTGCAACTAATGAAAAACTGTTTTTT
J gene: TRBJ2-1; V gene: TRBV7-9; clone size: -; D gene: -; CDR3 protein: CASSLGGGEQFF; CDR3 DNA: TGTGCCAGCAGCTTAGGGGGAGGTGAGCAGTTCTTC
J gene: TRBJ1-5; V gene: TRBV19; clone size: once; D gene: TRBD1; CDR3 protein: CASSAGQLNQPQHF; CDR3 DNA: TGTGCCAGTAGTGCGGGACAGTTGAATCAGCCCCAGCATTTT
J gene: TRBJ2-2; V gene: TRBV5-1; clone size: -; D gene: -; CDR3 protein: CASSLEGAGELFF; CDR3 DNA: TGCGCCAGCAGCTTGGAGGGGGCCGGGGAGCTGTTTTTT
J gene: TRBJ2-3; V gene: TRBV9; clone size: -; D gene: -; CDR3 protein: CASSGRLTRTDTQYF; CDR3 DNA: TGTGCCAGCAGCGGACGACTAACCCGCACAGATACGCAGTATTTT
J gene: TRBJ2-2; V gene: TRBV7-3; clone size: -; D gene: -; CDR3 protein: CASSTRGTNTGELFF; CDR3 DNA: TGTGCCAGCAGCACACGCGGGACGAACACCGGGGAGCTGTTTTTT
J gene: TRBJ2-5; V gene: TRBV7-2; clone size: -; D gene: -; CDR3 protein: CASSSGKGEETQYF; CDR3 DNA: TGTGCCAGCAGCTCAGGGAAGGGGGAAGAGACCCAGTACTTC
J gene: TRBJ2-1; V gene: TRBV29-1; clone size: once; D gene: TRBD2; CDR3 protein: CSVEGGLGRYNEQFF; CDR3 DNA: TGCAGCGTTGAAGGAGGACTAGGTAGATACAATGAGCAGTTCTTC
J gene: TRBJ2-1; V gene: TRBV7-3; clone size: -; D gene: TRBD1; CDR3 protein: CASSPTGTGIYNEQFF; CDR3 DNA: TGTGCCAGCAGCCCCACCGGGACAGGGATATACAATGAGCAGTTCTTC
J gene: TRBJ2-6; V gene: TRBV14; clone size: -; D gene: -; CDR3 protein: CASSQGGGGPGANVLTF; CDR3 DNA: TGTGCCAGCAGCCAAGGAGGAGGGGGCCCTGGGGCCAACGTCCTGACTTTC
J gene: TRBJ2-3; V gene: TRBV3-1/TRBV3-2; clone size: -; D gene: TRBD2; CDR3 protein: CASSVRGSGTTDTQYF; CDR3 DNA: TGTGCCAGCAGCGTAAGAGGTAGCGGGACCACAGATACGCAGTATTTT
J gene: TRBJ2-1; V gene: TRBV11-2; clone size: -; D gene: -; CDR3 protein: CATGGNEQFF; CDR3 DNA: TGTGCCACCGGGGGCAATGAGCAGTTCTTC
J gene: TRBJ2-3; V gene: TRBV6-5; clone size: -; D gene: TRBD2; CDR3 protein: CATVPGGGRNTQYF; CDR3 DNA: TGTGCCACAGTACCCGGGGGGGGCCGGAATACGCAGTATTTT
J gene: TRBJ1-1; V gene: TRBV6-5; clone size: -; D gene: -; CDR3 protein: CASSSQTVGTEAFF; CDR3 DNA: TGTGCCAGCAGTTCCCAGACAGTCGGCACTGAAGCTTTCTTT
J gene: TRBJ2-1; V gene: TRBV18; clone size: -; D gene: -; CDR3 protein: CASSPSADSYNEQFF; CDR3 DNA: TGTGCCAGCTCACCTTCAGCGGACTCCTACAATGAGCAGTTCTTC
J gene: TRBJ2-5; V gene: TRBV6-7; clone size: -; D gene: TRBD2; CDR3 protein: CASSSGTSGGPETQYF; CDR3 DNA: TGTGCCAGCAGTTCGGGGACTAGCGGGGGGCCGGAGACCCAGTACTTC
J gene: TRBJ1-2; V gene: TRBV7-9; clone size: -; D gene: -; CDR3 protein: CASSLDPMSYGYTF; CDR3 DNA: TGTGCCAGCAGCTTAGATCCGATGAGCTATGGCTACACCTTC
J gene: TRBJ2-3; V gene: TRBV5-6; clone size: -; D gene: -; CDR3 protein: CASSLDTGIGSTDTQYF; CDR3 DNA: TGTGCCAGCAGCTTGGACACAGGGATAGGGAGCACAGATACGCAGTATTTT
J gene: TRBJ1-6; V gene: TRBV27; clone size: once; D gene: -; CDR3 protein: CASSRRLSVQSSYNSPLHF; CDR3 DNA: TGTGCCAGCAGTCGCAGACTTTCGGTTCAGAGCTCCTATAATTCACCCCTCCACTTT
J gene: TRBJ1-5; V gene: TRBV15; clone size: few; D gene: TRBD1; CDR3 protein: CATSRVGTVDQPQHF; CDR3 DNA: TGTGCCACCAGCAGAGTGGGGACAGTAGATCAGCCCCAGCATTTT